This T cell receptor beta chain came from a study of blood T cell repertoires in COVID-19. Study-level background: The samples span acute and convalescent COVID-19 from the United States, Italy and Spain. T cells, B-cell-depleted T cells, or PBMCs provided the cDNA or gDNA that served as material.

How the authors handled the data: Reference gene primer amplification gave nucleated cell count estimates. Assay: immunoSEQ multiplex PCR; the TCRdb copy retains only in-frame clones and omits some. V, J and clone size reflect that table, while D and trimming were determined from the DNA. The top ten clones hold approximately 3.4% of a sample with over 85,000 clones, 88% of them seen once. V was shortened by 4 bases and J by 7 bases, with 8 bases between the two germline ends. The CDR3 has 11 amino acids. CDR1 and CDR2 from the germline V gene are LGHDT and YNNKEL (reference sequence). The sample was peripheral blood. The sequence came from a woman between 50 and 59 years old with acute or convalescent COVID-19. The chain joins TRBV3-1 (or the pseudogene TRBV3-2) to TRBJ2-7; D is unclear. The CDR3 loop reads CASSRPEEQYF. The CDR3, as DNA: TGTGCCAGCAGCCGTCCGGAGGAGCAGTACTTC.